Listed below are T cell receptor beta chains from one sample, sequenced in a study of cytomegalovirus exposure and HLA in healthy donors. The data were produced by immunoSEQ multiplex PCR, yet TCRdb's version contains in-frame clones alone and is incomplete. The table shows about 100,000 clones, with 65% to 80% occurring only once. Material: PBMCs. All receptors come from a man in his forties or fifties in good health and CMV-seropositive. Each CDR3 is given with its conserved first and last residue. A D gene is named only where the DNA matches it firmly. Where a row states a size, it is once, few, many or the class of an expanded clone; other rows omit it.

v_call,clone_size,j_call,d_call,cdr3_nt,cdr3_aa
TRBV7-8,NA,TRBJ2-1,TRBD2,TGTGCCAGCAGCTTATCGCGGCTAGCGGGAGAGTGGGAGCAGTTCTTC,CASSLSRLAGEWEQFF
TRBV4-1,NA,TRBJ1-2,TRBD1,TGCGCCAGCAGCCAAGGGACAGGGGGTAACTATGGCTACACCTTC,CASSQGTGGNYGYTF
TRBV7-9,few,TRBJ2-1,TRBD2,TGTGCCAGCAGCTTATTCGGTAGCGGGAGTACGTTCAATGAGCAGTTCTTC,CASSLFGSGSTFNEQFF
TRBV6-5,NA,TRBJ1-1,NA,TGTGCCAGCAGCAGGACAGTGAACACTGAAGCTTTCTTT,CASSRTVNTEAFF
TRBV7-8,NA,TRBJ2-3,NA,TGTGCCAGCGGCTTAGTTGCGAAAAGCACAGATACGCAGTATTTT,CASGLVAKSTDTQYF
TRBV28,NA,TRBJ1-2,NA,TGTGCCAGCAGTTTAGAACTAAGAATCGCCGGGATCGGCTACACCTTC,CASSLELRIAGIGYTF
TRBV9,NA,TRBJ2-7,TRBD1,TGTGCCAGCAGCGGGGGACAGGGCTCCTACGAGCAGTACTTC,CASSGGQGSYEQYF
TRBV5-1,NA,TRBJ1-1,TRBD1,TGCGCCAGCAGCTCCGGGACAGGGGATACTGAAGCTTTCTTT,CASSSGTGDTEAFF
TRBV15,once,TRBJ2-3,TRBD1,TGTGCCACCAGCAGAGGAACAGGGGCCGGGGCAGATACGCAGTATTTT,CATSRGTGAGADTQYF
TRBV6-7,NA,TRBJ2-1,TRBD2,TGTGCCAGCAACTGTCTAGCGGACAATGAGCAGTTCTTC,CASNCLADNEQFF
TRBV9,few,TRBJ2-2,NA,TGTGCCAGCAGCGTATCGGGTCCCAACACCGGGGAGCTGTTTTTT,CASSVSGPNTGELFF
TRBV28,NA,TRBJ2-2,NA,TGTGCCAGCAGTTTACCTCTAGAAGCCGGGGAGCTGTTTTTT,CASSLPLEAGELFF
TRBV9,NA,TRBJ1-2,NA,TGTGCCAGCAGCGTAGCTACGGGTCTGGGGCGCGGCTACACCTTC,CASSVATGLGRGYTF
TRBV27,NA,TRBJ2-5,NA,TGTGCCAGCAGTTACAGGTACCAAGAGACCCAGTACTTC,CASSYRYQETQYF
TRBV28,NA,TRBJ1-2,NA,TGTGCCAGCAGTTTATCGACAGGCGCTAACTATGGCTACACCTTC,CASSLSTGANYGYTF
TRBV7-7,NA,TRBJ2-1,TRBD1,TGTGCTAGCAGCGTTAAAACAGGGGGCGATGAGCAGTTCTTC,CASSVKTGGDEQFF
TRBV2,NA,TRBJ2-7,NA,TGTGCCAGCAGTGAAGCGAGAGGGGAGCAGTACTTC,CASSEARGEQYF
TRBV7-8,NA,TRBJ1-2,NA,TGTGCCAGCAGCTTAGCCGACCTCGGGGGAGACTATGGCTACACCTTC,CASSLADLGGDYGYTF
TRBV6-1,NA,TRBJ2-7,NA,TGTGCCAGCAGTGAAGCGCATTGGGCCAGGGAATACGAGCAGTACTTC,CASSEAHWAREYEQYF
TRBV2,NA,TRBJ1-6,NA,TGTGCCAGCAGTGAAAGGACAACAACGAAGAATTCACCCCTCCACTTT,CASSERTTTKNSPLHF
TRBV4-3,NA,TRBJ2-7,TRBD2,TGCGCCAGCAGCCCCTCTCCAGCGGGAGTTGGGGAGCAGTACTTC,CASSPSPAGVGEQYF
TRBV27,NA,TRBJ2-3,NA,TGTGCCAGCAGTTTCAGTGGCCAGGAAACGCAGTATTTT,CASSFSGQETQYF
TRBV4-1,few,TRBJ1-5,NA,TGCGCCAGCAGCACCGGGGGTTATAGCAATCAGCCCCAGCATTTT,CASSTGGYSNQPQHF
TRBV19,NA,TRBJ1-5,TRBD1,TGTGCCAGTAGTCCCGGGGACAGGGTTTATAGCAATCAGCCCCAGCATTTT,CASSPGDRVYSNQPQHF
TRBV5-5,NA,TRBJ2-5,NA,TGTGCCAGCAGCGAACAGGGTGTTCAAGAGACCCAGTACTTC,CASSEQGVQETQYF
TRBV7-2,few,TRBJ2-7,NA,TGTGCCAGCAGCTTGCCTAGCTATACCTACGAGCAGTACTTC,CASSLPSYTYEQYF
TRBV6-1,few,TRBJ2-1,NA,TGTGCCAGCAGTGCTGGGGGCGACTACTACAATGAGCAGTTCTTC,CASSAGGDYYNEQFF
TRBV29-1,few,TRBJ1-3,NA,TGCAGCGTACAAAGGAGCTCTGGAAACACCATATATTTT,CSVQRSSGNTIYF
TRBV18,NA,TRBJ1-4,TRBD1,TGTGCCAGCTCACCATTTCAGGGGGAGACTAATGAAAAACTGTTTTTT,CASSPFQGETNEKLFF
TRBV11-2,NA,TRBJ1-3,NA,TGTGCCAGCAGCGTAGAGAGCTCTGGAAACACCATATATTTT,CASSVESSGNTIYF
TRBV7-8,NA,TRBJ2-5,NA,TGTGCCAGCAGCTTAGCCGACGCTACTAGGAGGGAGACCCAGTACTTC,CASSLADATRRETQYF
TRBV7-8,NA,TRBJ2-7,TRBD1,TGTGCCAGCAGCTTAGCCTTTCGGGACAGGCGCCGCTACGAGCAGTACTTC,CASSLAFRDRRRYEQYF
TRBV28,NA,TRBJ1-1,NA,TGTGCCAGCAAAGGACAGTTGACTGAAGCTTTCTTT,CASKGQLTEAFF
TRBV7-2,few,TRBJ1-1,NA,TGTGCCAGCAGCTTAGCGCCGGGATCGAACACTGAAGCTTTCTTT,CASSLAPGSNTEAFF
TRBV6-6,NA,TRBJ2-3,NA,TGTGCCAGCAGTTACTTTCCGGATACGCAGTATTTT,CASSYFPDTQYF
TRBV10-2,NA,TRBJ2-1,TRBD2,TGCGCCAGCAGTGAGATGTTGGGACTAGCGGGGGGAGTTTCGTTCTTC,CASSEMLGLAGGVSFF
TRBV6-5,few,TRBJ2-1,TRBD2,TGTGCCAGCAGACTAGCGGGAGGCCGCCCCCAGTTCTTC,CASRLAGGRPQFF